This T cell receptor beta chain was retrieved from a study of blood T cells in healthy people across ages. Primed by a sample-barcoded 5' primer and a J-beta primer mix, a second PCR proceeded for about 7 to 11 cycles. TCRdb analysed the 5' RACE reads with MiXCR anew, one entry per CDR3 protein. This table holds 850,000 to 950,000 distinct CDR3 sequences, 25% to 30% found once. Looked up from germline, CDR1 is ENHRY and CDR2 is SYGVKD. The V end lost 3 bases, the J end lost 2 bases, and 15 bases lay between the germline ends. The CDR3 sequence is 16 residues long. This receptor was identified in a woman aged 80 or over in good health. The gene calls are TRBV10-3 and TRBJ2-3; D unresolved. Sequenced: blood. The CDR3 region is CAISDSVQVATDTQYF. CDR3 nucleotides: TGTGCCATCAGTGACTCGGTACAAGTGGCCACAGATACGCAGTATTTT.